This passage covers 27 T cell receptor beta chains from one sample sequenced in a study of OX40 agonist ivuxolimab in advanced cancers. The library was obtained by the immunoSEQ multiplex PCR assay. Held by TCRdb, this immuneACCESS table contains in-frame sequences only and omits some clones. Under half of the omission traces to an unresolved V gene where checked; the cause of the rest is unknown. In all, the sample holds tens of thousands of clones, and roughly 86% of those were seen once. About 30% of the sample goes to the ten largest clones. Sample: CD4+ or CD8+ T cells sorted from blood, taken in a trial of the OX40 agonist ivuxolimab. The receptors originated from an adult with an advanced solid tumor such as melanoma, head and neck, liver or kidney cancer.

This chain connects TRBV10-2 to TRBJ2-5; D is unresolved. Germline-derived CDR1 and CDR2 are WSHSY and SAAADI. CDR3 length: 13 residues. The ends were cut back, 8 bases at V and 3 bases at J, with 13 bases in the middle. The CDR3 is CASQTPPEETQYF. CDR3 bases: TGCGCCAGCCAAACCCCTCCAGAAGAGACCCAGTACTTC.

J is TRBJ2-5 and V is TRBV14; D not certain. Germline V gene lookup returns CDR1 SGHDN and CDR2 FVKESK. The CDR3 runs 14 residues. Trimming removed 1 base from V and 4 bases from J, with 10 bases in between. The CDR3 loop reads CASSQGRRGETQYF. DNA for the CDR3: TGTGCCAGCAGCCAAGGTAGAAGAGGAGAGACCCAGTACTTC. Filled out from reference TRBV14 and TRBJ2-5, the complete variable domain reads EAGVTQFPSHSVIEKGQTVTLRCDPISGHDNLYWYRRVMGKEIKFLLHFVKESKQDESGMPNNRFLAERTGGTYSTLKVQPAELEDSGVYFCASSQGRRGETQYFGPGTRLLVL.

V and J are TRBV10-3 and TRBJ1-2; D possibly corresponds to TRBD1 (6 bases). Per the germline V gene, CDR1 is ENHRY and CDR2 is SYGVKD. Trimming cost V 2 bases and J 6 bases, with 10 bases left between them. The length of the CDR3 is 13 residues. CDR3 coding DNA: TGTGCCATCAGTGAGCCCAGGGGTGATGGCTACACCTTC. It translates to CAISEPRGDGYTF.

The V gene is TRBV6-1, the J gene TRBJ1-1, with D possibly being TRBD1 (6 bases). The CDR3 consists of 14 residues. In germline, CDR1 is MNHNS, CDR2 SASEGT. Trimming took 7 bases from V and 8 from J, leaving 20 bases between them. CDR3 loop: CASTDWQGSREAFF. The CDR3 nucleotides read TGTGCCAGCACCGACTGGCAGGGGTCCCGCGAAGCTTTCTTT.

The genes are TRBV11-2 and TRBJ2-3; TRBD1 might be the D (5 bases). Germline V gene lookup returns CDR1 SGHAT and CDR2 FQNNGV. V was clipped by 7 bases and J by 3 bases, with 8 bases between them. The CDR3 covers 12 residues. The DNA of the CDR3 is TGTGCCAGCACCGCAGGGACAGATACGCAGTATTTT. It yields the protein CASTAGTDTQYF. The complete variable domain, with remaining parts taken from reference TRBV11-2 and TRBJ2-3, reads EAGVAQSPRYKIIEKRQSVAFWCNPISGHATLYWYQQILGQGPKLLIQFQNNGVVDDSQLPKDRFSAERLKGVDSTLKIQPAKLEDSAVYLCASTAGTDTQYFGPGTRLTVL.

The V call is TRBV2, the J call TRBJ2-7; D gene uncertain. Per germline, CDR1 SNHLY and CDR2 FYNNEI. CDR3 size: 17 residues. With 6 bases removed from V and 0 bases from J, the gap between germline ends came to 21 bases. CDR3 coding DNA: TGTGCCAGCAGCGGAACTACCGGCGGCCGATACTCCTACGAGCAGTACTTC. Protein: CASSGTTGGRYSYEQYF. The variable domain in full, with the rest retrieved from reference TRBV2 and TRBJ2-7, is EPEVTQTPSHQVTQMGQEVILRCVPISNHLYFYWYRQILGQKVEFLVSFYNNEISEKSEIFDDQFSVERPDGSNFTLKIRSTKLEDSAMYFCASSGTTGGRYSYEQYFGPGTRLTVT.

This clone has just a few counts. This chain links TRBV19 with TRBJ2-5; no firm D call. The CDR3 contains 15 residues. The germline V gene has CDR1 LNHDA and CDR2 SQIVND (reference sequence). The V gene lost 7 bases and the J gene lost 2 bases, with 17 bases spanning the gap. This CDR3 is CASKLGRRGQETQYF. The CDR3 region has the DNA TGTGCCAGTAAGTTGGGCCGCCGCGGACAAGAGACCCAGTACTTC.

This chain links TRBV9 with TRBJ1-2; TRBD1 matches at 7 bases. In germline, CDR1 is SGDLS, CDR2 YYNGEE. V trimming: 4 bases; J trimming: 8 bases; junction bases outside the gene matches: 17. The CDR3 runs to 16 residues. Written as DNA, the CDR3 is TGTGCCAGCAGCTCGAGTGAGGGACAGAAAGAAGGCGGCTACACCTTC. Protein: CASSSSEGQKEGGYTF.

With respect to this clone: One junction end disagrees with the germline gene, perhaps due to a read error. The chain combines TRBV5-6 with TRBJ1-5, with 7 positions matching TRBD1. CDR1 and CDR2 (germline): SGHDT, YYEEEE. The CDR3 totals 16 residues. CDR3 DNA: TGTGTCAGCAGCTTCCAGGGGGGATATAGCAATCAGCCCCAGCATTTT. It yields the protein CVSSFQGGYSNQPQHF.

This clone was seen a handful of times. The chain is built from TRBV7-9 and TRBJ1-6; possibly TRBD1 for D (5 bases). Looked up from germline, CDR1 is SEHNR and CDR2 is FQNEAQ (reference sequence). V lost 5 bases and J lost 9, with 17 bases in between. The CDR3 spans 15 residues. The CDR3 loop is CASSPRDLGGSPLHF. The DNA of the CDR3 is TGTGCCAGCAGCCCCCGGGACCTGGGAGGTTCACCCCTCCACTTT.

In DNA, the CDR3 is TGTGCCAGCAGTGATCGACTAGCGGGAGGCTACGAGCAGTACTTC. This codes for CASSDRLAGGYEQYF. The chain links TRBV6-1 to TRBJ2-7; 13 bases fit TRBD2. The CDR3 covers 15 residues. Germline lookup yields CDR1 MNHNS and CDR2 SASEGT. V trimming: 3 bases; J trimming: 3 bases; junction bases outside the gene matches: 2.

This chain links TRBV7-6 with TRBJ2-4; 7 bases line up with TRBD1. Trimming cost V 2 bases and J 8 bases; bases outside gene matches: 9. The CDR3 is 15 residues long. The germline gives CDR1 SGHVS, CDR2 FNYEAQ. CDR3 bases: TGTGCCAGCAGCTTAAGGGGGCGAGGTTCGGACATTCAGTACTTC. Translated: CASSLRGRGSDIQYF.

J is TRBJ2-7 and V is TRBV9, with TRBD2 as a possible D gene (6 bases). Germline V gene sequence: CDR1 SGDLS, CDR2 YYNGEE. The CDR3 runs 16 residues. Trimming removed 2 bases from V and 3 bases from J, with 18 bases in between. The CDR3: CASSVFGDSEHYEQYF. The CDR3 DNA sequence: TGTGCCAGCAGCGTCTTTGGGGACTCCGAACACTACGAGCAGTACTTC.

V is TRBV7-8 and J is TRBJ1-5; possible D gene TRBD1, 6 bases. Germline V lookup: CDR1 SGHVS, CDR2 FQNEAQ. V lost 4 bases and J 5 bases, leaving 12 bases between the germline ends. This CDR3 has 14 amino acids. CDR3 coding DNA: TGTGCCAGCAGCTGGGGGGGCAGCTATCAGCCCCAGCATTTT. It yields the protein CASSWGGSYQPQHF.

The chain couples TRBV6-1 to TRBJ1-1; no reliable D call. V dropped 2 bases and J dropped 5 bases, with 12 bases sitting between them. This CDR3 is 14 amino acids long. Germline V lookup: CDR1 MNHNS, CDR2 SASEGT. CDR3 nucleotides: TGTGCCAGCAGTGAATTCGGGGAGAGGACTGAAGCTTTCTTT. As protein: CASSEFGERTEAFF.

For this clone: The junction departs from the called germline gene at one end, perhaps through a read error. The J gene is TRBJ2-7, the V gene TRBV27; the D gene is possibly TRBD1 (6 bases). Germline CDR1 and CDR2: MNHEY and SMNVEV (reference sequence). The CDR3 length is 13 residues. CDR3 nucleotides: TGTGCCACCAGTGCCCAACAGGGCCACGAGCAGTACTTC. Translated: CATSAQQGHEQYF.

This clone was observed a single time. V and J are TRBV10-1 and TRBJ2-1; 7 bases map to TRBD1. Germline CDR1 and CDR2: WNHNN and SYGVQD (reference sequence). J gave up 3 bases and V 4 bases, and 0 bases lay outside the gene matches. This CDR3 spans 13 amino acids. CDR3 sequence reads: CASSGQGYNEQFF. DNA for the CDR3: TGCGCCAGCAGTGGACAGGGCTACAATGAGCAGTTCTTC.

The chain uses TRBV2 and TRBJ1-2, with a tentative D call TRBD1 (6 bases). The germline CDR1 and CDR2 sequences are SNHLY and FYNNEI. V lost 1 base to trimming and J lost 2 bases, with 11 bases between them. CDR3 length equals 15 residues. Here the CDR3 DNA reads TGTGCCAGCAGTGAAGGGACAGTCCGCAACTATGGCTACACCTTC. As protein: CASSEGTVRNYGYTF.

The count of this clone is one. The rearrangement uses TRBV19 and TRBJ1-1, with a weak D call TRBD1 (5 bases). V was trimmed by 3 bases and J by 8 bases, leaving 13 bases between them. CDR1 is LNHDA, CDR2 SQIVND, per germline (reference sequence). The CDR3 extends over 13 amino acids. Written as DNA, the CDR3 is TGTGCCAGTAGTATCGCAGGGATCACCGAAGCTTTCTTT. Protein: CASSIAGITEAFF.

The chain carries TRBV7-9 and TRBJ1-2, with TRBD1 identical over 11 bases. CDR3 length: 18 residues. The germline gives CDR1 SEHNR, CDR2 FQNEAQ (reference sequence). Trimming cost V 0 bases and J 2 bases; bases outside gene matches: 8. CDR3 DNA: TGTGCCAGCAGCTTAGCGCCGGGACAGGGGGGGCCGAACTATGGCTACACCTTC. Encoded protein: CASSLAPGQGGPNYGYTF.

This chain uses TRBV2 with TRBJ2-7, with D hard to call. The V gene's germline CDR1 is SNHLY and CDR2 FYNNEI. The CDR3 contains 11 residues. Trimming took off 8 bases at V and 3 bases at J, with 8 bases between the two ends. The CDR3 protein is CASGFVYEQYF. CDR3 bases: TGTGCCAGCGGTTTCGTCTACGAGCAGTACTTC.

V and J are TRBV7-8 and TRBJ1-1; D might be TRBD1 (5 bases). With 2 bases removed from V and 1 base from J, the gap between germline ends came to 14 bases. Germline V gives CDR1 SGHVS, CDR2 FQNEAQ. The CDR3 length is 16 residues. CDR3 in DNA: TGTGCCAGCAGCTTAAGGTTCCGTCAGGGGAACACTGAAGCTTTCTTT. This encodes CASSLRFRQGNTEAFF. The variable domain in full, with the rest retrieved from reference TRBV7-8 and TRBJ1-1, is GAGVSQSPRYKVAKRGQDVALRCDPISGHVSLFWYQQALGQGPEFLTYFQNEAQLDKSGLPSDRFFAERPEGSVSTLKIQRTQQEDSAVYLCASSLRFRQGNTEAFFGQGTRLTVV.

The chain couples TRBV6-5 to TRBJ2-1; 8 nucleotides align to TRBD2. Germline CDR1 and CDR2: MNHEY and SVGAGI. The CDR3 has 15 amino acids. The trim removed 5 bases at V and 6 bases at J, leaving 9 bases unmatched. The CDR3 region has the DNA TGTGCCAGCAGTCCCTCGGGGGGGCCAGTCAATGAGCAGTTCTTC. It is translated as CASSPSGGPVNEQFF.

The table lists this clone with a count of one. V and J are TRBV29-1 and TRBJ1-1; possible D gene TRBD1, 6 bases. This CDR3 spans 13 amino acids. The V gene lost 7 bases and the J gene lost 1 base, with 13 bases spanning the gap. CDR1 and CDR2 from the germline V gene are SQVTM and ANQGSEA. The CDR3 nucleotides read TGCAGCGCCCTCGGGGGGGCGAACACTGAAGCTTTCTTT. Translated: CSALGGANTEAFF.

The chain has TRBV27 and TRBJ2-7, with 10 bases fitting TRBD2. V lost 7 bases, J lost 1 base, and 7 bases stayed unmatched. CDR1 is MNHEY, CDR2 SMNVEV, per germline (reference sequence). CDR3 length equals 15 residues. The CDR3 loop reads CASTHIAGGSYEQYF. The CDR3 DNA is TGTGCCAGCACCCATATAGCGGGGGGATCCTACGAGCAGTACTTC.

CDR3: CASGLVRGARNTEAFF. The CDR3 DNA reads as TGTGCTAGTGGTTTGGTACGGGGGGCCAGGAACACTGAAGCTTTCTTT. V and J are TRBV12-5 and TRBJ1-1; perhaps TRBD1 as D (6 bases). Trimming pared 0 bases from V and 1 base from J, leaving 12 bases between. The CDR3 consists of 16 residues. Germline values: CDR1 LGHNT, CDR2 FRNRAP.

The chain uses TRBV2 and TRBJ2-5; TRBD1 matches 11 bases. The CDR3 spans 14 residues. Trimming cost V 8 bases and J 1 base; bases outside gene matches: 3. The germline V gene has CDR1 SNHLY and CDR2 FYNNEI. CDR3 DNA: TGTGCCAGCCTCGGGACAGGGGGCCAAGAGACCCAGTACTTC. Protein: CASLGTGGQETQYF.